Reported below is one TCR beta chain. No antigen is known for it. Germline V gene sequence: CDR1 GTSNPN, CDR2 SVGIG (reference sequence). Trimming at V came to 0 bases and at J to 6 bases, leaving 5 bases not matched to a gene. The CDR3 extends over 15 amino acids. The PCR was carried out with 60 Vbeta primers and 13 Jbeta primers. This table comes from immunoSEQ multiplex PCR, and its TCRdb copy is limited to in-frame clones, with some not included. The sample contains roughly 180,000 clones, roughly 86% of which appear only once. These data come from a study of cytomegalovirus exposure and HLA in healthy donors. Study results and limitations: Compared with the approximately 680-donor mean, an Asian-associated ancestry cluster reportedly had fewer N-insertions, according to a later analysis.

The V and J genes are TRBV30 and TRBJ1-6; 7 bases are a match to TRBD1. The source material was PBMCs. The receptor comes from a girl aged 5-17 years in good health and CMV-seropositive. CDR3 residues: CAWSVTGQFNSPLHF. CDR3 nucleotide sequence: TGTGCCTGGAGTGTAACGGGACAGTTTAATTCACCCCTCCACTTT.